This T cell receptor beta chain originates from a study of blood T cells in healthy people across ages. Around 10 milliliters was the volume of peripheral blood drawn from each donor. Using a J-beta primer mix together with a sample-barcoded 5' primer, a second PCR was run for about 6 to 11 cycles. A tag from a template-switch adaptor with 12 random nucleotides marked each cDNA molecule. TCRdb re-analysed the 5' RACE reads in MiXCR, keeping a single row per CDR3 protein. The sample holds 1.5 million to 2 million distinct CDR3 sequences, roughly 27% seen once. Between the trimmed V and J ends, which lost 5 bases and 1 base, there was a span of 11 bases. The CDR3 totals 14 residues. Germline assignment: CDR1 MGHDK and CDR2 SYGVNS.

The source is a woman aged 25 to 39 in good health. The sample consisted of blood. The genes are TRBV25-1 and TRBJ1-2, with no clear D. In nucleotides, the CDR3 is TGTGCCAGCAGTAATCTTTGGAGTAACTATGGCTACACCTTC. This codes for CASSNLWSNYGYTF.